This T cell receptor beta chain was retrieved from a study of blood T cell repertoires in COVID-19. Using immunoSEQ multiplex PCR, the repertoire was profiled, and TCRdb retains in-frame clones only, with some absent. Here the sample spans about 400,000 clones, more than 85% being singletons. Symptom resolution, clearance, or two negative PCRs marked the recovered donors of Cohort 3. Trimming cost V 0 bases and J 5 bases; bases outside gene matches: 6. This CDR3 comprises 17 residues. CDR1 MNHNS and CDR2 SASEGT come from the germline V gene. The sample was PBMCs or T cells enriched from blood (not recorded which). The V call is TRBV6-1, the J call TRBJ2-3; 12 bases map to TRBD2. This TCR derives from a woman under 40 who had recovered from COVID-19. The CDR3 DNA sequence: TGTGCCAGCAGTGAAGCCCCTAGCGGGGGGGCTAGAGATACGCAGTATTTT. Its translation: CASSEAPSGGARDTQYF.